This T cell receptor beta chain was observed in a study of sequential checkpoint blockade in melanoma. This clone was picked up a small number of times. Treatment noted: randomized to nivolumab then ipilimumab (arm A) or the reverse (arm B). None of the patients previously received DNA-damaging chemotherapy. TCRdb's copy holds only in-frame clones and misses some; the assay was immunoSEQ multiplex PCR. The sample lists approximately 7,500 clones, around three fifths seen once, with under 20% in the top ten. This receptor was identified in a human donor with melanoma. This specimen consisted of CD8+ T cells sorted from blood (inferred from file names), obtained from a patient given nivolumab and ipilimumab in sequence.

The CDR3: CASSQGQSPHYEQYF. CDR3 coding DNA: TGTGCCAGCAGCCAAGGACAGTCCCCCCACTACGAGCAGTACTTC. The genes are TRBV7-9 and TRBJ2-7; weak D call: TRBD1 (6 bases). The CDR3 has 15 amino acids. The germline V gene has CDR1 SEHNR and CDR2 FQNEAQ (reference sequence). V lost 5 bases to trimming and J lost 3 bases, with 17 bases between them.